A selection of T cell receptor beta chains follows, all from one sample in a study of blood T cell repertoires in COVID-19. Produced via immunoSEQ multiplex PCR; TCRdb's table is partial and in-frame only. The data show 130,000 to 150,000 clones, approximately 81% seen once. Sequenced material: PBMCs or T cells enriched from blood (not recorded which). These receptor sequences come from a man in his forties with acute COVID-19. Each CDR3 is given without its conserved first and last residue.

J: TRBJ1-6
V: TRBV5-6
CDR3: ASSYKTNYSPLH

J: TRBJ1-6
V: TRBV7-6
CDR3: ASSKGTFRALNSPLH

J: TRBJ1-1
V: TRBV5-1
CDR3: ASSLGHTNTEAF

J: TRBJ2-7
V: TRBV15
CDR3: ATSRAYEQY

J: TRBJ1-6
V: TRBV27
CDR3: ASSPPIYESLH

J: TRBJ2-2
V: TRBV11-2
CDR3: ASSLRERPNTGELF

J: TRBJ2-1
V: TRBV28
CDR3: ASSLYRDPPYNEQF

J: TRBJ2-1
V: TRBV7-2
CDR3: ASTTAGHYNEQF

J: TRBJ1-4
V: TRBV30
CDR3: AWSVGGTNEKLF

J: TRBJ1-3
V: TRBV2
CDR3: ASSVSVERSGNTIY

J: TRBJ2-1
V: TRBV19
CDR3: ASIPRKASDLREQF

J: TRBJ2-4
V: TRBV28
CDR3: ASSLGYGDIQY

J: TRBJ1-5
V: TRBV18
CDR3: ASSPEQVSNQPQH

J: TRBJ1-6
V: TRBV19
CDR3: ASSYRDSYNSPLH

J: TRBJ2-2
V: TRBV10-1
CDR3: ASSERWGTGGPGELF

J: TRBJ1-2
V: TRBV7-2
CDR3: ASSQGGAPYGYT

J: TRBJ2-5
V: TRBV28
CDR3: ASSQGVEETQY

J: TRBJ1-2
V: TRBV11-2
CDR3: ASSLGGGSRGYT

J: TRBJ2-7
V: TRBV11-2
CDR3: ASSFLGGQNYEQY

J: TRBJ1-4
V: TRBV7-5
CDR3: ARSSPPVNEKLF

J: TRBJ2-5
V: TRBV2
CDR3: ASNVDTQQTQY

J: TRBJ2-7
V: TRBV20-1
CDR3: GASLREQY